Following are 29 T cell receptor beta chains from one sample sequenced in a study of blood T cell repertoires in COVID-19. Generated by immunoSEQ multiplex PCR, the TCRdb table keeps only in-frame clones and is missing some. The profile shows about 230,000 clones, approximately 80% of them singletons. The sequencing sample was made of peripheral blood. These receptors were obtained from a woman aged 45-59 years with acute or convalescent COVID-19.

The chain combines TRBV7-2 with TRBJ1-3, with D perhaps TRBD1 (6 bases). Germline loops: CDR1 SGHTA, CDR2 FQGNSA. The CDR3 totals 15 residues. Trimming left V 3 bases short and J 0 bases short, with 9 bases between. For the CDR3, the DNA is TGTGCCAGCAGCTTTCAGGGGTTCTCTGGAAACACCATATATTTT. Translated, it gives CASSFQGFSGNTIYF.

This clone was counted a few times. This chain connects TRBV5-4 to TRBJ1-2, with 9 bases aligning to TRBD1. The CDR3 has 16 residues. The germline V gene encodes CDR1 SGHNT and CDR2 YYREEE (reference sequence). The V gene end was trimmed by 3 bases and the J gene end by 2 bases; junction bases not matched to a gene: 8. CDR3: CASSSISGTGNYGYTF. In nucleotides, the CDR3 is TGTGCCAGCAGCTCAATATCCGGGACAGGGAACTATGGCTACACCTTC.

The chain employs TRBV28 and TRBJ1-2; 7 bases line up with TRBD1. Germline CDR1 MDHEN, CDR2 SYDVKM. With V trimmed by 6 bases and J by 6 bases, 10 bases remained unmatched. This CDR3 is built from 14 residues. The CDR3: CASSRRDRENGYTF. The DNA for the CDR3 is TGTGCCAGCAGCCGCCGGGACAGAGAGAATGGCTACACCTTC.

The V gene is TRBV20-1, the J gene TRBJ2-7, with TRBD1 identical over 10 bases. The germline gives CDR1 DFQATT, CDR2 SNEGSKA (reference sequence). J gave up 4 bases and V 3 bases, and 6 bases lay outside the gene matches. The CDR3 has 14 residues. The CDR3 protein is CSASQPGQGYEQYF. The CDR3 DNA follows: TGCAGTGCTAGTCAACCGGGACAGGGGTACGAGCAGTACTTC.

About this clone: Other DNA sequences of this sample code for an identical CDR3. The rearrangement joins TRBV5-1 to TRBJ1-4; TRBD1 agrees at 7 bases. Unmatched junction bases numbered 2, after V lost 0 bases and J lost 0 bases. CDR3 length: 16 amino acids. Germline CDR1 reads SGHRS; CDR2 reads YFSETQ. CDR3 nucleotide sequence: TGCGCCAGCAGCTTGGGCGGGACAGCAACTAATGAAAAACTGTTTTTT. Its protein product is CASSLGGTATNEKLFF.

The gene calls are TRBV7-9 and TRBJ1-1; D perhaps matches TRBD1 (5 bases). The CDR3 is 12 residues long. V dropped 5 bases and J dropped 12 bases, with 16 bases sitting between them. From germline, CDR1 is SEHNR and CDR2 FQNEAQ (reference sequence). CDR3 in amino acids: CASSPRQLTTFF. In nucleotides, the CDR3 is TGTGCCAGCAGCCCGAGACAGCTAACGACTTTCTTT.

V is TRBV30 and J is TRBJ2-3; D unclear. The CDR3 runs to 12 residues. CDR1 is GTSNPN and CDR2 is SVGIG in the germline V gene (reference sequence). Trimming took 3 bases from V and 6 from J, leaving 10 bases between them. The CDR3 region has the DNA TGTGCCTGGAGCCCGGTCCGGGATACGCAGTATTTT. Amino acid sequence: CAWSPVRDTQYF.

The chain carries TRBV30 and TRBJ1-6; 7 positions agree with TRBD1. With 4 bases clipped from V and 12 bases from J, the junction kept 12 bases outside the gene matches. This CDR3 contains 14 residues. From germline, CDR1 is GTSNPN and CDR2 SVGIG (reference sequence). CDR3 DNA sequence: TGTGCCTGGACCGACGACAGGGTGGAAATACCCCTCCACTTT. It encodes CAWTDDRVEIPLHF.

The chain employs TRBV28 and TRBJ2-1; weak D call: TRBD1 (5 bases). Germline V gives CDR1 MDHEN, CDR2 SYDVKM. V dropped 6 bases and J dropped 6 bases, with 21 bases sitting between them. CDR3 length: 16 amino acids. Here the CDR3 reads CASRTVRLDPLNEQFF. CDR3 nucleotide sequence: TGTGCCAGCAGGACAGTACGGCTCGATCCGCTCAATGAGCAGTTCTTC.

The V call is TRBV4-1, the J call TRBJ2-7; weak D call: TRBD1 (6 bases). V was clipped by 0 bases and J by 3 bases, with 15 bases between them. This CDR3 is built from 16 residues. CDR1 and CDR2 (germline): MGHRA, YSYEKL. CDR3: CASSQDRTETDYEQYF. The CDR3, as DNA: TGCGCCAGCAGCCAAGATCGGACAGAAACCGACTACGAGCAGTACTTC.

The V and J genes are TRBV10-3 and TRBJ1-6; 11 bases are a match to TRBD1. This CDR3 is 14 amino acids long. V dropped 10 bases and J dropped 6; count of bases not matched to a gene: 5. From germline, CDR1 is ENHRY and CDR2 SYGVKD. DNA for the CDR3: TGTGCCACCGGACAGGGGGCCTTTAATTCACCCCTCCACTTT. Translating it yields CATGQGAFNSPLHF.

The CDR3 spells CASSTTQNQPQHF. The CDR3, as DNA: TGTGCCAGTAGCACAACACAGAATCAGCCCCAGCATTTT. The chain carries TRBV19 and TRBJ1-5; D is unresolved. V was pared by 6 bases and J by 4 bases, with 10 bases between. This CDR3 comprises 13 residues. The V gene's germline CDR1 is LNHDA and CDR2 SQIVND (reference sequence).

This sequence joins TRBV4-3 and TRBJ1-2; unclear D gene. Trimming pared 0 bases from V and 7 bases from J, leaving 9 bases between. Germline V gene data show CDR1 as LGHNA and CDR2 as YSLEER. CDR3 length: 13 residues. As DNA, the CDR3 is TGCGCCAGCAGCCAAGATTTGGAGGGTGGCTACACCTTC. It codes for CASSQDLEGGYTF.

The rearrangement joins TRBV27 to TRBJ1-2; D is unresolved. This CDR3 spans 14 amino acids. From germline, CDR1 is MNHEY and CDR2 SMNVEV (reference sequence). The germline V and J ends were trimmed by 6 bases and 4 bases, with 15 bases remaining between them. DNA for the CDR3: TGTGCCAGCAGCCGCGGGGATGGGAGCTATGGCTACACCTTC. Encoded protein: CASSRGDGSYGYTF.

The chain joins TRBV6-5 to TRBJ2-7, with TRBD2 matching 7 bases. Germline V lookup: CDR1 MNHEY, CDR2 SVGAGI. The V and J ends lost 0 bases and 0 bases, in that order; junction bases with no gene match: 5. This CDR3 is built from 16 residues. In DNA, the CDR3 is TGTGCCAGCAGTTACTCCATAGCGGGTCCCTCCTACGAGCAGTACTTC. Translation gives CASSYSIAGPSYEQYF.

This clone was seen once. The chain combines TRBV4-3 with TRBJ2-3; 10 bases map to TRBD2. CDR3 length: 15 amino acids. The trim removed 9 bases at V and 5 bases at J, leaving 11 bases unmatched. Germline V gene sequence: CDR1 LGHNA, CDR2 YSLEER. This chain's CDR3 is CASTSTSGAGDTQYF. For the CDR3, the DNA is TGCGCCAGTACGAGCACTAGCGGGGCGGGAGATACGCAGTATTTT.

This chain connects TRBV18 to TRBJ1-6, with 8 bases lining up with TRBD1. CDR1 is KGHSH and CDR2 is LQKENI in the germline V gene. V shed 5 bases and J 3 bases; nucleotides not matched to a gene: 3. This CDR3 spans 15 amino acids. The CDR3 loop reads CASSIQGDYNSPLHF. The CDR3 bases are TGTGCCAGCTCAATACAGGGGGACTATAATTCACCCCTCCACTTT.

CDR3 residues: CASSTRDWSSAEQFF. CDR3 DNA sequence: TGTGCCAGCAGCACTCGGGACTGGAGCTCCGCTGAGCAGTTCTTC. The chain carries TRBV7-9 and TRBJ2-1, with D perhaps matching TRBD2 (6 bases). V lost 5 bases to trimming and J lost 9 bases, with 20 bases between them. Per germline, CDR1 SEHNR and CDR2 FQNEAQ (reference sequence). This CDR3 has 15 residues. The full variable domain, in which reference TRBV7-9 and TRBJ2-1 provide the parts outside the CDR3, is DTGVSQNPRHKITKRGQNVTFRCDPISEHNRLYWYRQTLGQGPEFLTYFQNEAQLEKSRLLSDRFSAERPKGSFSTLEIQRTEQGDSAMYLCASSTRDWSSAEQFFGPGTRLTVL.

J is TRBJ2-5 and V is TRBV10-3; 11 bases agree with TRBD2. Germline values: CDR1 ENHRY, CDR2 SYGVKD. V was pared by 10 bases and J by 5 bases, with 12 bases of the junction left unmatched. The CDR3 consists of 15 residues. DNA for the CDR3: TGTGCCACCGAGGGTAGCGGGGGGGCTGGGGAGACCCAGTACTTC. It specifies CATEGSGGAGETQYF.

This sequence joins TRBV28 and TRBJ2-7; D unresolved. The CDR3 loop spans 15 amino acids. In germline, CDR1 is MDHEN, CDR2 SYDVKM. Trimming pared 7 bases from V and 5 bases from J, leaving 21 bases between. The CDR3 coding sequence is TGTGCCAGCACCCTGGCAGGTTGGATTAGTGACGAGCAGTACTTC. Translation gives CASTLAGWISDEQYF.

This chain uses TRBV6-5 with TRBJ2-2, with a possible D match to TRBD2 (5 bases). The CDR3 has 14 residues. The V gene's germline CDR1 is MNHEY and CDR2 SVGAGI. V was trimmed by 7 bases and J by 5 bases, leaving 14 bases between them. Here the CDR3 reads CASKFGMGTGELFF. DNA for the CDR3: TGTGCCAGCAAATTCGGGATGGGAACCGGGGAGCTGTTTTTT.

This clone was observed once. The genes are TRBV10-2 and TRBJ1-1, with TRBD1 matching 7 bases. The CDR3 loop spans 14 amino acids. Trimming removed 6 bases from V and 2 bases from J; junction bases left unmatched: 6. In germline, CDR1 is WSHSY, CDR2 SAAADI. The CDR3, as DNA: TGCGCCAGCAGGGAAGGGACAGTAAACACTGAAGCTTTCTTT. It is translated as CASREGTVNTEAFF.

This chain links TRBV2 with TRBJ2-2; D possibly corresponds to TRBD2 (5 bases). CDR3 length: 14 amino acids. Germline values: CDR1 SNHLY, CDR2 FYNNEI. Trimming cost V 7 bases and J 5 bases, with 14 bases left between them. The CDR3 loop is CASIPARGTGELFF. CDR3 bases: TGTGCCAGCATCCCAGCACGGGGTACCGGGGAGCTGTTTTTT.

This clone was found once. The chain recombines TRBV18 with TRBJ2-1; weak D call: TRBD2 (6 bases). V was pared by 3 bases and J by 7 bases, with 10 bases between. The CDR3 totals 13 residues. Per the germline V gene, CDR1 is KGHSH and CDR2 is LQKENI. The CDR3 coding sequence is TGTGCCAGCTCACCGGGGGGTCCAAATGAGCAGTTCTTC. It specifies CASSPGGPNEQFF.

Only one count was recorded for this clone. The chain joins TRBV7-2 to TRBJ1-5; weak D call: TRBD1 (5 bases). Trimming took off 5 bases at V and 6 bases at J, with 14 bases between the two ends. The CDR3 extends over 14 amino acids. The V gene's germline CDR1 is SGHTA and CDR2 FQGNSA. CDR3 protein: CASSERAGGQPQHF. The CDR3 nucleotides read TGTGCCAGCAGCGAAAGGGCGGGGGGTCAGCCCCAGCATTTT.

This clone was seen a few times. This chain uses TRBV3-1 (or the pseudogene TRBV3-2) with TRBJ1-2, with 7 bases identical to TRBD1. The CDR3 is made up of 13 amino acids. Germline assignment: CDR1 LGHDT and CDR2 YNNKEL (reference sequence). The V segment lost 4 bases and the J segment 4 bases; nucleotides outside the gene matches: 3. CDR3 nucleotide sequence: TGTGCCAGCAGCCGTGGGACAGTCTATGGCTACACCTTC. Amino acids: CASSRGTVYGYTF.

This chain joins TRBV7-9 and TRBJ2-1; tentatively, D is TRBD2 (6 bases). The CDR3 runs 15 residues. Trimming left V 2 bases short and J 6 bases short, with 14 bases between. CDR1 and CDR2 from the germline V gene are SEHNR and FQNEAQ (reference sequence). The CDR3 reads CASSLTGGRVNEQFF. CDR3 nucleotide sequence: TGTGCCAGCAGCTTAACCGGGGGAAGAGTCAATGAGCAGTTCTTC.

The chain recombines TRBV4-2 with TRBJ2-7; 9 bases align to TRBD1. The length of the CDR3 is 16 residues. Germline lookup yields CDR1 LGHNA and CDR2 YNFKEQ. V was pared by 0 bases and J by 0 bases, with 3 bases of the junction left unmatched. The CDR3 protein is CASSQEQGATSYEQYF. CDR3 in DNA: TGTGCCAGCAGCCAAGAACAGGGGGCGACCTCCTACGAGCAGTACTTC.

CDR3 region: CASSSSGTANSPLHF. In nucleotides, the CDR3 is TGTGCCAGTAGTTCGTCCGGGACAGCTAATTCACCCCTCCACTTT. The V and J genes are TRBV19 and TRBJ1-6; 7 bases map to TRBD1. The germline CDR1 and CDR2 sequences are LNHDA and SQIVND (reference sequence). V gave up 5 bases and J gave up 6 bases; unmatched junction bases: 7. The CDR3 has 15 amino acids.